This T cell receptor beta chain was identified during a study of shared clonotypes between healthy human individuals (dated by TCRdb to 2019 to 2021). With respect to the entire study: The cohort included three men and a couple of women between 18 and 49 years of age. For each donor, CD4 naive and CD4 memory were each run on three plates, CD8 naive on two plates, and CD8 memory on one plate. To estimate repertoire size and how much clonotype sharing occurs between individuals, the study deeply sequenced the blood TCR repertoires of 5 or 6 healthy adults. Libraries were prepared and TCR repertoires were sequenced by different laboratories using diverse techniques, in order to increase sequencing depth and limit assay-specific biases. Between about 0.94 and 8.9 billion PBMCs per donor were obtained by leukapheresis. Results the study describes overall, beyond this receptor: Naive subsets generally had larger estimated clonotype richness than memory subsets. Incomplete sequencing was indicated by rarefaction of sorted-subset datasets, despite the large sequencing depth. Pairwise subsampling led to the expectation that sequencing depth would affect the degree of clonotype sharing among donors. Only blood was sampled, and tissue TCR repertoires likely differ from those in blood. Higher generation probabilities were observed for clonotypes shared by all four sorted-subset donors than for non-shared clonotypes. Across four donors, around 5% of naive CD4, around 3.3% of naive CD8, under 2.5% of memory CD4, and about 0.4% of memory CD8 clonotypes were shared. Because the study included only a small number of donors, the genetic and exposure-history diversity represented was limited.

The trim is 8 bases for V and 4 bases for J, with a gap of 3 bases between the germline ends. There are 10 amino acids in the CDR3, from cysteine to phenylalanine inclusive. Left in the record is the CDR3 DNA by itself, 30 bases read in frame from the first base. The germline V gene encodes CDR1 WSHSY and CDR2 SAAADI. Using the deep immunoSEQ assay, TCR CDR3 regions were amplified from genomic DNA by multiplex PCR. Genomic DNA extracted from each cell subset was distributed evenly over all wells of several immunoSEQ 96-well plates, and each plate served as one replicate. For sorted subsets, about 210 ng of genomic DNA, equivalent to 25,000 to 35,000 T cell genomes, went into each replicate PCR. Purified libraries were quantified with a Qubit 3.0 fluorometer, sized on a Bioanalyzer 2100, and re-quantified with the KAPA Library Quantification kit. Every immunoSEQ 96-well plate was sequenced on a dedicated single-read 150-cycle Illumina NextSeq 550 flow cell. Concerning the study's data processing: The immunoSEQ output contained only junctional sequences without quality scores, so filtering could not match that applied to full-length reads. To assign V/J genes and CDR3, sequences were annotated using PyIR, a Python wrapper for IgBLAST v1.9, with IMGT germline references. Any read was removed if the V/J assignment was weak (E-value above 1e-6), the CDR3 was missing, or the read contained stop codons, out-of-frame junctions, or ambiguous translated residues. V3J clonotypes were defined as sequences sharing the same inferred V gene, J gene, and CDR3 amino acid sequence. To compute the percentage overlap between repertoires, the number of shared unique clonotypes was divided by the size of the smaller repertoire. Repertoire richness was assessed with RTK rarefaction, the Chao1 estimator, and Recon v2.1 estimates of unobserved clonotypes. OLGA was used to compute generation probabilities for all TCRbeta clonotypes that the gDNA method yielded from a handful of donors. In its TCRdb copy, this immuneACCESS table keeps in-frame sequences only and misses some clones. Where compared with another copy, unresolved V genes explain less than half of these, and the others have no known cause. V, J and clone size derive from that table, while D and trimming were established from the DNA sequence. For this sample the table gives roughly 2.4 million clones, of which approximately 95% were detected only once. 0.1% to 0.15% of the sample belongs to the ten largest clones.

About this clone itself: There is no known antigen for this receptor. The record has no base qualities; no much larger clone is one base away.

The donors were healthy, HIV-negative adults who had no recently reported acute infections or vaccinations. Only Caucasian adults living in Nashville, Tennessee, USA were represented among the donors. CD4+ T cells were enriched by magnetic negative selection; naive cells were then positively selected on CD45RA, and the negative fraction formed the memory subset. After blood collection by leukapheresis, PBMCs were isolated using Ficoll-Histopaque density gradient centrifugation and then cryopreserved in the vapor phase of liquid nitrogen. Purity and quantity of every magnetically sorted T cell population were checked by analytical flow cytometry. Genomic DNA was isolated from every sorted fraction and measured by UV absorbance on a Nanodrop 2000c.

The sequencing sample was made of naive CD4+ T cells sorted from blood. This specimen's cell subset or site label, per the study, means: CD45RA+ positively selected. This TCR came from a man younger than 35 in good health. Recombination connected TRBV10-2 to TRBJ2-1; the D gene cannot be resolved reliably. The CDR3 protein is CASGYNEQFF. The DNA is as follows: TGCGCCAGCGGTTACAATGAGCAGTTCTTC.